The source of this TCR beta chain is a study of blood T cell repertoires in COVID-19. Across the study: The samples span acute and convalescent COVID-19 from the United States, Italy and Spain. The analysed material was cDNA or gDNA that came from T cells, B-cell-depleted T cells, or PBMCs.

Each participant's cohort was designated according to participant-reported clinical history. The study counted Cohort 3 donors as recovered given two negative PCRs, clearance, or symptom resolution. V shed 3 bases and J shed 4 bases, with 10 bases lying between them. Germline V lookup: CDR1 MNHEY, CDR2 SVGEGT. This CDR3 region has 15 residues. The method was immunoSEQ multiplex PCR; TCRdb's version includes in-frame clones alone and lacks a portion of them. The sample has under 200,000 clones; over 75% are singletons. The sequencing sample was made of PBMCs or T cells enriched from blood (not recorded which). The TCR comes from a man aged 45-60 years who had recovered from COVID-19. This chain connects TRBV6-2 or TRBV6-3 to TRBJ1-6, with a possible D match to TRBD1 (6 bases). The chain's CDR3 is CASSYWQGYNSPLHF. Written as DNA, the CDR3 is TGTGCCAGCAGTTATTGGCAGGGGTATAATTCACCCCTCCACTTT.